Shown below are 5 T cell receptor beta chains from a single sample sequenced in a study of shared clonotypes between healthy human individuals. Some clones are missing from TCRdb's copy, which holds only in-frame ones; the method was immunoSEQ multiplex PCR. The sample consists of approximately 980,000 clones, roughly 72% of them appearing once. Source material: memory CD4+ T cells sorted from blood. Described subset: CD45RA-negative fraction. The receptors were gathered from a man aged 18 to 30 in good health.

V and J are TRBV5-1 and TRBJ1-3, with D maybe TRBD1 (5 bases). V was pared by 1 base and J by 3 bases, with 14 bases between. Germline loops: CDR1 SGHRS, CDR2 YFSETQ. CDR3 length: 16 residues. In DNA, the CDR3 is TGCGCCAGCAGCTTGAGCGAGGCAGGGAGTGGAAACACCATATATTTT. Its translation is CASSLSEAGSGNTIYF.

The count of this clone is one. The chain links TRBV5-1 to TRBJ1-6; 11 bases are shared with TRBD1. Per germline, CDR1 SGHRS and CDR2 YFSETQ. The CDR3 has 15 residues. V shed 3 bases, J shed 12 bases, and the junction held 8 bases outside the gene matches. CDR3: CASSSLDRGPEPLHF. DNA for the CDR3: TGCGCCAGCAGCTCCCTGGACAGGGGGCCGGAACCCCTCCACTTT.

The V call is TRBV5-1, the J call TRBJ2-5, with 8 bases identical to TRBD1. The V gene end was trimmed by 3 bases and the J gene end by 5 bases; junction bases not matched to a gene: 3. CDR3 length equals 13 residues. CDR1 is SGHRS and CDR2 is YFSETQ in the germline V gene. CDR3 in amino acids: CASSSDRVETQYF. The CDR3 DNA reads TGCGCCAGCAGCTCGGACAGGGTCGAGACCCAGTACTTC.

This clone was seen a few times. The rearrangement links TRBV9 to TRBJ2-1; D unclear. Trimming cost V 4 bases and J 2 bases, with 13 bases left between them. This CDR3 region has 15 residues. The germline V gene has CDR1 SGDLS and CDR2 YYNGEE. The CDR3 coding sequence is TGTGCCAGCAGCACAGACCCCCTCGCCTACAATGAGCAGTTCTTC. Its translation: CASSTDPLAYNEQFF.

This chain uses TRBV10-3 with TRBJ1-2; 7 nucleotides agree with TRBD1. V lost 10 bases and J lost 2; bases outside the gene matches: 10. This CDR3 is built from 14 residues. CDR1 is ENHRY and CDR2 is SYGVKD in the germline V gene. CDR3 bases: TGTGCCACCTCCCCCAGGGGGATAAACTATGGCTACACCTTC. Translation: CATSPRGINYGYTF.